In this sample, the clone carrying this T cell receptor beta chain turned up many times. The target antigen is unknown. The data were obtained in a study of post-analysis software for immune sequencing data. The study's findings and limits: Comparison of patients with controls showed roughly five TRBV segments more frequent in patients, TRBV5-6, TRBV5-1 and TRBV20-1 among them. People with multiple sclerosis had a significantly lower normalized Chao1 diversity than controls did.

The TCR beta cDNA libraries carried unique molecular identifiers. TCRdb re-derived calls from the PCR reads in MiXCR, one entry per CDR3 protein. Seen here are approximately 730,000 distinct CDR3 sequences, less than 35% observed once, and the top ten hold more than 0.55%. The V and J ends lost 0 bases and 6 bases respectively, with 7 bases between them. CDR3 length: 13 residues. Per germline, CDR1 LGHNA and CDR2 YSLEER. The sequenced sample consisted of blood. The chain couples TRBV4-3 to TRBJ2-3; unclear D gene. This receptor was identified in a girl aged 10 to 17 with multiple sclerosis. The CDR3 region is CASSQESADTQYF. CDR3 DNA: TGCGCCAGCAGCCAAGAATCGGCGGATACGCAGTATTTT.